Sequencing of this TCR beta chain was carried out in a study of post-analysis software for immune sequencing data. Study in general: Disease courses included relapsing-remitting, secondary progressive and progressive-relapsing multiple sclerosis.

Unique molecular identifiers were built into the TCR beta cDNA libraries. The yield from around 1 to 10 million T cells was 500,000 or so cDNA molecules in total. TCRdb processed the PCR reads anew with MiXCR; each CDR3 protein has one entry. The table records around 440,000 distinct CDR3 sequences, 45% of them present only once. About this clonotype itself: Its antigen is as yet unknown.

Notes on the study in general: People with multiple sclerosis had a significantly lower normalized Chao1 diversity than controls did. F measure clustering grouped samples strongly by preparation batch. When patients were compared with controls, about five TRBV segments were more frequent, TRBV5-6, TRBV5-1 and TRBV20-1 among them.

Trimming cost V 0 bases and J 5 bases, with 8 bases left between them. The CDR3 is 13 residues long. The V gene's germline CDR1 is SGHKS and CDR2 YYEKEE (reference sequence). The chain combines TRBV5-5 with TRBJ2-5; the D is unclear. Sequenced: blood. The sequence derives from a girl aged 10-17 years with multiple sclerosis. The CDR3 DNA sequence: TGTGCCAGCAGCTTGGGTGGGATGGAGACCCAGTACTTC. It yields the protein CASSLGGMETQYF.